Sequencing of this T cell receptor beta chain was carried out in a study of blood T cells in healthy people across ages (dated by TCRdb to about 2015). For the wider study: In model experiments, roughly one uniquely barcoded TCR beta cDNA molecule per two T cells was captured by template switching. Using deep sequencing normalized with unique cDNA molecular identifiers, the study measured how TCR beta repertoire diversity changes with age. Two additional independent replicas of 1 million unique cDNA reads from the same blood draw were analyzed for two donors (one aged 18 to 30 and one aged 80 or older). Four age groups were formed from the donors: young (average approximately 17 years), middle-aged (just under 40), aged (roughly 56) and long-lived (less than 85). The study at large found these results: The CMV infection status of donors was not known, potentially confounding age-related changes in expanded clonotypes. The percentage of naive T cells measured by flow cytometry correlated strongly with observed TCR beta diversity. Conclusive comparison of naive and antigen-experienced compartments was prevented by the profiling of bulk unsorted PBMCs. Compared with the aged group, more naive CD4+ T cells, fewer expanded clones and increased TCR diversity were shown by the long-lived group, suggesting age selection. Estimates of total diversity based on one million sequenced T cells were regarded as lower bounds and as underestimates. Observed TCR beta diversity per million T cells fell roughly linearly with age, and a significant reduction was already apparent by age roughly 40.

Via the germline V gene, CDR1 is SGDLS and CDR2 YYNGEE. From the cysteine up to the phenylalanine, the CDR3 has a length of 16 residues. Only the CDR3 DNA stays, 48 bases, in frame from base 1. Library preparation used 5' RACE. Sequenced on an Illumina HiSeq 2500. A second roughly 7 to 12 cycle PCR used a sample-barcoded 5' primer and a J-beta primer mix. A template-switch 5' adaptor carrying 12 random nucleotides introduced a unique molecular identifier onto each TCR beta cDNA molecule. At least 3 million CDR3-containing paired-end reads were obtained from each sample. First-strand cDNA synthesis was performed from all RNA using the Mint cDNA synthesis kit, with priming by a TRBC-specific oligonucleotide. All cDNA was treated with uracil-DNA glycosylase and then went through a first 18-cycle PCR with the universal primers M1SS and BC2_uni_R. In the source study's methods: For normalization, 1 million high-quality reads were randomly selected from each sample, with every read carrying a distinct molecular identifier. Instead of being binned into consensus sequences, reads with shared molecular identifiers were discarded. CDR3 identification, clonotype clustering and error correction used MiTCR with a Q25 quality threshold and the strictest error-elimination algorithm. Lower-bound total TCR beta diversity was estimated with a nonparametric unseen species model using Euler transformation. The raw public reads went through TCRdb reprocessing: fastp at Q25, MiXCR clone calling, in-frame beta chains kept. Each entry is one CDR3 protein sequence, shown with its most common DNA and genes. The V and J calls were determined by TCRdb, not by the authors. The sample yields 1 million or so distinct CDR3 sequences; approximately 25% were counted once. Together, the top ten hold around 0.75% of the sample.

As for this clonotype: It lacks a known antigen. Per-base qualities were not stored, and no clone one base away is much larger.

Systemically healthy Caucasian individuals from Russia, approximately 39 in total and aged about 6 to 100 years, were included as donors. About 9.8 milliliters of peripheral blood were drawn from each donor into EDTA-treated Vacutainer tubes. Ficoll-Paque density-gradient centrifugation was used to isolate PBMCs, with at least 6.5 million per sample. Total RNA, at least 5.5 micrograms per sample, was extracted from PBMCs with Trizol reagent. Naive CD45RAhigh/CD27high T cell percentages were measured by flow cytometry on a PBMC aliquot from every donor. These data were likewise used in another study, on T cells of mothers and their children. According to the second study: Nine systemically healthy Caucasian individuals served as donors, namely three mothers together with their six children. cDNA synthesis consumed the entire amount of extracted RNA, loaded at 1.5 ug RNA in each 15 ul reaction. In the second PCR, the M1S primer introduced both the sample barcodes and 2-4 random nucleotides. More than 9 million TCR beta CDR3 reads were obtained from each mother, and about 3 million reads were obtained from each child. TCR recombination output is similarly shaped by thymic selection in related and unrelated pairs, with a minor effect exerted by inherited differences. Related mother-child pairs always showed normalized repertoire overlap that was slightly higher than in unrelated mother-child pairs, though the difference was never significant. No persistent microchimeric T cell clones were detected, at a sensitivity of about 100 clones per million clonotypes. The study used deep NGS to compare TCR beta repertoires of mothers and children, seeking features distinguishing related mother-child pairs from unrelated individuals. On average, the children were about 10 +/- 4 years old, while the mothers were approximately 40 +/- 4 years old. After adapters were ligated using NEBNext reagents, the libraries underwent 100+100 nt paired-end sequencing on an Illumina HiSeq 2000. Mother and child libraries were prepared a month apart and sequenced in separate runs to prevent cross-contamination. For each donor, between roughly 450,000 and 2,300,000 distinct TCR beta clonotypes were identified. Naive TCR beta clonotypes were estimated from low-frequency clonotypes matched to each donor's FACS-determined naive share, without sorting.

The chain joins TRBV9 to TRBJ2-5, with 11 central nucleotides matching TRBD2. The J call could be wrong; TRBJ2-7 is a better fit for the DNA end. This TCR derives from a girl under 10 years old in good health. The sequencing input was blood. The CDR3 region reads CASSVEGLAGRYEQYF. The DNA reads TGTGCCAGCAGCGTAGAAGGACTAGCGGGCCGCTACGAGCAGTACTTC.